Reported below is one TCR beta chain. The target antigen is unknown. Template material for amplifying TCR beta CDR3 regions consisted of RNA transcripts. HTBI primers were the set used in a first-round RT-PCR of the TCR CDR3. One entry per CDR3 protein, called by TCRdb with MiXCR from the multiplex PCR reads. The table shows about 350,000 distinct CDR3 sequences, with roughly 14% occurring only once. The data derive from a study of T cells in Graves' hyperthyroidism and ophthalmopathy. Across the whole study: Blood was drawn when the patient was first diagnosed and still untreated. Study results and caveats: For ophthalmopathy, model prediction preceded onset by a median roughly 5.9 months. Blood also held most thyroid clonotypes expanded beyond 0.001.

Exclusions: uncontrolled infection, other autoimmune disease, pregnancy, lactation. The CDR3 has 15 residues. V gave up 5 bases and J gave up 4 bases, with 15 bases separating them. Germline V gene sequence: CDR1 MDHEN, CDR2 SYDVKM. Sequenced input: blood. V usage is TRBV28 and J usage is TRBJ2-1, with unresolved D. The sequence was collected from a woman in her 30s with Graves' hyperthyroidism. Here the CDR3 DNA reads TGTGCCAGCAGTCGGCGGCCGAATATTTACAATGAGCAGTTCTTC. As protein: CASSRRPNIYNEQFF.